A single sample gave rise to the 23 T cell receptor beta chains below, sequenced in a study of early T cells in non-severe SARS-CoV-2 infection. TCRdb redid the calling of the 5' RACE reads with MiXCR, one entry per CDR3 protein. Of tens of thousands of distinct CDR3 sequences listed, roughly 9.3% are singletons. The sample was whole blood. Receptors originate from an adult who was a healthcare worker with PCR-confirmed SARS-CoV-2 infection or an uninfected control (not recorded which).

This rearrangement joins TRBV28 to TRBJ2-5, with 8 bases matching TRBD1. From germline, CDR1 is MDHEN and CDR2 SYDVKM. V dropped 4 bases and J dropped 5; count of bases not matched to a gene: 9. The CDR3 spans 15 residues. CDR3: CASSYAGGGKETQYF. The CDR3, as DNA: TGTGCCAGCAGTTATGCAGGGGGCGGGAAGGAGACCCAGTACTTC.

J is TRBJ1-5 and V is TRBV12-3 or TRBV12-4; D is uncertain. CDR3 length: 13 residues. V was trimmed by 2 bases and J by 6 bases, leaving 8 bases between them. The CDR3, as DNA: TGTGCCAGCAGTTTACGAGGGATTCAGCCCCAGCATTTT. Protein sequence: CASSLRGIQPQHF.

This clonotype was counted at least ten times. J is TRBJ1-5 and V is TRBV7-2; no firm D call. V dropped 1 base and J dropped 4 bases, with 11 bases sitting between them. The CDR3 contains 15 residues. Germline lookup yields CDR1 SGHTA and CDR2 FQGNSA. CDR3 region: CASSLGNSQNQPQHF. The CDR3 bases are TGTGCCAGCAGCTTAGGCAACAGTCAGAATCAGCCCCAGCATTTT. The variable domain in full, completed from reference TRBV7-2 and TRBJ1-5, reads GAGVSQSPSNKVTEKGKDVELRCDPISGHTALYWYRQSLGQGLEFLIYFQGNSAPDKSGLPSDRFSAERTGGSVSTLTIQRTQQEDSAVYLCASSLGNSQNQPQHFGDGTRLSIL.

This clonotype ranks as medium-sized (0.01 to 0.1%). The chain joins TRBV4-1 to TRBJ2-1; D is possibly TRBD2 (5 bases). Between the trimmed V and J ends, which lost 3 bases and 9 bases, there was a span of 15 bases. Germline lookup yields CDR1 MGHRA and CDR2 YSYEKL. The CDR3 totals 14 residues. CDR3 loop: CASSHGYPAGEQFF. CDR3 bases: TGCGCCAGCAGCCACGGGTACCCGGCGGGTGAGCAGTTCTTC.

Ten or more counts support this clonotype. The V gene is TRBV7-9, the J gene TRBJ1-2, with TRBD1 matching 9 bases. Trimming took 8 bases from V and 4 from J; bases not matched to a gene: 11. The V gene's germline CDR1 is SEHNR and CDR2 FQNEAQ (reference sequence). The CDR3 is 15 amino acids. The CDR3 DNA follows: TGTGCCAGCCCCGGAGGTGGACAGGGGTTCTATGGCTACACCTTC. It yields the protein CASPGGGQGFYGYTF.

This clonotype was recorded many times. The V gene is TRBV4-2, the J gene TRBJ1-6; D unresolved. V was shortened by 1 base and J by 0 bases, with 10 bases between the two germline ends. Germline CDR1 reads LGHNA; CDR2 reads YNFKEQ. This CDR3 contains 17 residues. CDR3 coding DNA: TGTGCCAGCAGCCAAGTACAGACGAGCTCCTATAATTCACCCCTCCACTTT. Translation gives CASSQVQTSSYNSPLHF.

The sample holds a few counts of this clonotype. V and J are TRBV12-3 or TRBV12-4 and TRBJ1-3; D ambiguous. CDR3 length: 15 residues. Trimming shortened V by 4 bases and J by 8 bases, and 18 bases separated the two germline ends. CDR3: CASSSNVGRGDTIYF. In nucleotides, the CDR3 is TGTGCCAGCAGTTCCAACGTGGGGAGAGGTGACACCATATATTTT.

This clonotype has just one count. This sequence joins TRBV29-1 and TRBJ2-7; a possible D gene is TRBD2 (6 bases). Trimming removed 6 bases at V and 5 bases at J, with 14 bases between. Germline loops: CDR1 SQVTM, CDR2 ANQGSEA. The CDR3 is 12 residues long. The chain's CDR3 is CSVNDGSHEQYF. Written as DNA, the CDR3 is TGCAGCGTCAACGACGGGAGCCACGAGCAGTACTTC.

This clonotype was seen many times. The chain joins TRBV7-6 to TRBJ2-7; perhaps TRBD1 as D (6 bases). The germline V gene encodes CDR1 SGHVS and CDR2 FNYEAQ. There are 13 residues in the CDR3. V was clipped by 11 bases and J by 4 bases, with 18 bases between them. In DNA, the CDR3 is TGTGCCTGGGTTTTTTGGACAGAATACGAGCAGTACTTC. Its protein product is CAWVFWTEYEQYF.

This clonotype was recorded many times. The chain links TRBV5-6 to TRBJ2-3; possibly TRBD2 for D (6 bases). The CDR3 runs 16 residues. The V gene's germline CDR1 is SGHDT and CDR2 YYEEEE. V lost 0 bases, J lost 5 bases, and 16 bases lay in between. The CDR3 here is CASSLVSGSGVDTQYF. DNA for the CDR3: TGTGCCAGCAGCTTGGTGTCCGGGAGTGGTGTAGATACGCAGTATTTT.

The table lists this clonotype with many counts. CDR3 sequence: CASSLELSNSGANVLTF. CDR3 nucleotide sequence: TGCGCCAGCAGCTTGGAGCTGTCCAACTCTGGGGCCAACGTCCTGACTTTC. V gene TRBV5-1 combines with J gene TRBJ2-6; D gene uncertain. The CDR3 contains 17 residues. Germline CDR1 SGHRS, CDR2 YFSETQ. The germline V and J ends were trimmed by 0 bases and 0 bases, with 10 bases remaining between them.

The chain employs TRBV4-1 and TRBJ2-5, with TRBD1 matching 10 bases. This CDR3 comprises 15 residues. CDR1 and CDR2 from the germline V gene are MGHRA and YSYEKL. J gave up 4 bases and V 6 bases, and 8 bases lay outside the gene matches. The CDR3 nucleotides read TGCGCCAGCAGTCTTTCCGGGACAGGGGCAGAGACCCAGTACTTC. This sequence encodes CASSLSGTGAETQYF.

This clonotype has a count of ten or more. This chain uses TRBV11-3 with TRBJ2-5; tentatively, D is TRBD2 (6 bases). The CDR3 extends over 14 amino acids. The germline CDR1 and CDR2 sequences are SGHNT and YENEEA. The V end was cut by 8 bases, the J end by 1 base, with 14 bases between. The CDR3 reads CASSASEGQETQYF. The CDR3 coding sequence is TGTGCCAGCTCGGCTAGCGAGGGCCAAGAGACCCAGTACTTC.

The chain carries TRBV7-9 and TRBJ2-2; 9 bases match TRBD1. Germline V gene data show CDR1 as SEHNR and CDR2 as FQNEAQ (reference sequence). The CDR3 has 16 residues. Losses at the gene ends were 5 bases for V and 5 bases for J; bases not matched to a gene: 9. The CDR3 protein is CASSSHPDRGTGELFF. As DNA, the CDR3 is TGTGCCAGCAGCAGTCATCCGGACAGGGGTACCGGGGAGCTGTTTTTT.

This clonotype has more than one count but fewer than ten. J is TRBJ2-1 and V is TRBV11-2; D is ambiguous. Trimming stripped 1 base from V and 7 bases from J, with 11 bases between. The CDR3 extends over 14 amino acids. Looked up from germline, CDR1 is SGHAT and CDR2 is FQNNGV. CDR3 in amino acids: CASSLGYSRNEQFF. CDR3 sequence (DNA): TGTGCCAGCAGCTTAGGTTACTCAAGGAATGAGCAGTTCTTC.

This clonotype appeared many times. The chain links TRBV15 to TRBJ2-1, with D unresolved. V was cut by 0 bases and J by 5 bases, with 8 bases left in between. Germline loops: CDR1 LNHNV, CDR2 YYDKDF (reference sequence). The CDR3 consists of 14 residues. CDR3 region: CATSRDRLDNEQFF. CDR3 DNA sequence: TGTGCCACCAGCAGAGATAGGCTCGACAATGAGCAGTTCTTC.

This clonotype was counted ten times or more. The chain uses TRBV20-1 and TRBJ1-2, with D possibly being TRBD1 (6 bases). Germline-derived CDR1 and CDR2 are DFQATT and SNEGSKA (reference sequence). This CDR3 spans 13 amino acids. Trimming stripped 1 base from V and 1 base from J, with 7 bases between. CDR3 sequence reads: CSARGTVNYGYTF. CDR3 sequence (DNA): TGCAGTGCTAGAGGGACAGTTAACTATGGCTACACCTTC.

The J gene is TRBJ1-5, the V gene TRBV20-1; TRBD1 agrees at 8 bases. The CDR3 is 15 amino acids. Germline assignment: CDR1 DFQATT and CDR2 SNEGSKA (reference sequence). The trim removed 0 bases at V and 7 bases at J, leaving 8 bases unmatched. The CDR3 loop reads CSARETGARGQPQHF. The CDR3 DNA reads as TGCAGTGCTAGAGAGACAGGGGCGCGAGGGCAGCCCCAGCATTTT.

There are many counts of this clonotype. The chain combines TRBV10-2 with TRBJ1-1; D remains ambiguous. This CDR3 comprises 14 residues. V gave up 3 bases and J gave up 1 base, with 9 bases separating them. Germline assignment: CDR1 WSHSY and CDR2 SAAADI. CDR3 protein: CASSDDLANTEAFF. The CDR3 bases are TGCGCCAGCAGTGACGATTTAGCGAACACTGAAGCTTTCTTT.

The V call is TRBV7-2, the J call TRBJ1-1, with D maybe TRBD1 (5 bases). Germline-derived CDR1 and CDR2 are SGHTA and FQGNSA. V lost 1 base and J lost 5, with 11 bases in between. This CDR3 contains 14 residues. Here the CDR3 reads CASSLGMAGTEAFF. DNA of the CDR3: TGTGCCAGCAGCTTAGGGATGGCAGGGACTGAAGCTTTCTTT.

The table lists this clonotype with many counts. The V gene is TRBV6-5, the J gene TRBJ2-7; no reliable D call. Germline values: CDR1 MNHEY, CDR2 SVGAGI. This CDR3 comprises 11 residues. Between the trimmed V and J ends, which lost 6 bases and 2 bases, there was a span of 5 bases. The CDR3 protein is CASRAAYEQYF. The CDR3 DNA follows: TGTGCCAGCAGGGCAGCCTACGAGCAGTACTTC.

The table lists this clonotype with many counts. This chain uses TRBV7-9 with TRBJ2-5; no firm D call. CDR1 and CDR2 (germline): SEHNR, FQNEAQ (reference sequence). CDR3 size: 11 residues. V dropped 5 bases and J dropped 4 bases, with 5 bases sitting between them. CDR3 loop: CASSQRETQYF. The CDR3 DNA sequence: TGTGCCAGCAGCCAAAGAGAGACCCAGTACTTC.

The chain recombines TRBV6-5 with TRBJ2-7, with D possibly matching TRBD2 (7 bases). From germline, CDR1 is MNHEY and CDR2 SVGAGI. V lost 6 bases to trimming and J lost 3 bases, with 18 bases between them. The CDR3 is 15 residues long. In nucleotides, the CDR3 is TGTGCCAGCAGCCGTGGGGGAGGGGGGAACTACGAGCAGTACTTC. This gives the protein CASSRGGGGNYEQYF.